This record looks at one T cell receptor beta chain sequence and its context. Its target is unknown. This sample was included in a study of T cells in women clearing cervical HPV infection. Whole-study context: Controls gave blood once infection was undetectable; cases at lesion identification.

Clones were sequenced by immunoSEQ multiplex PCR, and TCRdb holds only the in-frame ones, with some missing. This sample's table reports tens of thousands of clones. Study results and limitations: Repertoire richness, not evenness, was significantly elevated in CIN3+ cases versus controls.

Prevalent HPV16 infections were excluded; only incident single HPV16 infections included. This clonotype originated in a woman aged 18-69 years with a cervical HPV16 infection that either progressed to CIN3+ or cleared (not recorded which). Sequenced sample: blood buffy coat.

Incomplete CDR3 DNA: TGCAGTGCTAGACCCCCCCAGGGTAGCTCCTATAATTCACCC. This codes for CSARPPQGSSYNSP. The CDR3 reads in full as CSARPPQGSSYNSPLHF. The chain couples TRBV20-1 to TRBJ1-6, with a weak D call TRBD1 (5 bases). From the germline J gene comes the end of the CDR3, since the read stops 3 residues before it. The CDR3 sequence is 17 residues long. Trimming cost V 2 bases and J 0 bases, with 14 bases left between them. The germline V gene encodes CDR1 DFQATT and CDR2 SNEGSKA (reference sequence).